The next 8 T cell receptor beta chains were all read from a single sample in a study of cytomegalovirus exposure and HLA in healthy donors. Here immunoSEQ multiplex PCR was the method, and the copy in TCRdb shows in-frame clones only, minus some. Here the sample spans more than 85,000 clones, approximately 89% being singletons. The specimen sequenced was PBMCs. Source of these receptors: a woman aged 18-29 years in good health and CMV-seronegative.

The V gene is TRBV10-2, the J gene TRBJ2-3; D is perhaps TRBD1 (6 bases). CDR1 is WSHSY, CDR2 SAAADI, per germline. V gave up 5 bases and J gave up 5 bases, with 14 bases separating them. The CDR3 extends over 14 amino acids. For the CDR3, the DNA is TGCGCCAGCAGTTGGACAGTTAGTATAGATACGCAGTATTTT. Translating gives CASSWTVSIDTQYF.

The V and J genes are TRBV5-1 and TRBJ2-7; the D gene is possibly TRBD1 (5 bases). Germline V lookup: CDR1 SGHRS, CDR2 YFSETQ. The CDR3 consists of 15 residues. V dropped 0 bases and J dropped 2 bases, with 12 bases sitting between them. This chain's CDR3 is CASSLDPGNTYEQYF. The CDR3 DNA reads as TGCGCCAGCAGCTTGGACCCAGGGAACACCTACGAGCAGTACTTC.

On this clone: Mismatch with germline at one junction end may stem from a read error. The rearrangement joins TRBV6-1 to TRBJ2-7; TRBD1 matches 9 bases. The CDR3 has 15 residues. Germline CDR1 reads MNHNS; CDR2 reads SASEGT. As DNA, the CDR3 is TGTGCCAGCACTGAAACGGGGACAGGGAGTGACGAGCAGTACTTC. Protein sequence: CASTETGTGSDEQYF.

The CDR3 bases are TGTGCCAGCAGCTTAGGTGCGGGAAACACTGAAGCTTTCTTT. Its protein product is CASSLGAGNTEAFF. The J gene is TRBJ1-1, the V gene TRBV7-6, with unresolved D. The V and J ends lost 1 base and 2 bases respectively, with 8 bases between them. From germline, CDR1 is SGHVS and CDR2 FNYEAQ. This CDR3 comprises 14 residues.

The gene calls are TRBV27 and TRBJ1-2; 11 bases agree with TRBD1. V was pared by 3 bases and J by 4 bases, with 4 bases of the junction left unmatched. Germline CDR1 MNHEY, CDR2 SMNVEV (reference sequence). CDR3 length: 15 amino acids. This CDR3 is CASSFRDRGVYGYTF. CDR3 coding DNA: TGTGCCAGCAGTTTTAGGGACAGGGGGGTCTATGGCTACACCTTC.

The genes are TRBV10-3 and TRBJ2-7; 10 bases line up with TRBD2. After removal of 9 bases from V and 4 bases from J, the junction contained 3 bases not matched to a gene. Germline V gives CDR1 ENHRY, CDR2 SYGVKD. This CDR3 spans 12 amino acids. This CDR3 reads CAMASGGYEQYF. Written as DNA, the CDR3 is TGTGCCATGGCTAGCGGGGGATACGAGCAGTACTTC.

The chain has TRBV4-1 and TRBJ2-3, with 7 bases that match TRBD2. In germline, CDR1 is MGHRA, CDR2 YSYEKL. Trimming cost V 1 base and J 8 bases; bases outside gene matches: 6. The length of the CDR3 is 14 residues. As DNA, the CDR3 is TGCGCCAGCAGCCAAGTGGTGCCGGGAGGTACGCAGTATTTT. Encoded protein: CASSQVVPGGTQYF.

The chain uses TRBV7-8 and TRBJ2-7; perhaps TRBD1 as D (5 bases). The CDR3 length is 14 residues. The germline V gene has CDR1 SGHVS and CDR2 FQNEAQ. The germline V and J ends were trimmed by 1 base and 0 bases, with 7 bases remaining between them. The CDR3 spells CASSLGQISYEQYF. The CDR3, as DNA: TGTGCCAGCAGCTTAGGACAGATCTCCTACGAGCAGTACTTC.